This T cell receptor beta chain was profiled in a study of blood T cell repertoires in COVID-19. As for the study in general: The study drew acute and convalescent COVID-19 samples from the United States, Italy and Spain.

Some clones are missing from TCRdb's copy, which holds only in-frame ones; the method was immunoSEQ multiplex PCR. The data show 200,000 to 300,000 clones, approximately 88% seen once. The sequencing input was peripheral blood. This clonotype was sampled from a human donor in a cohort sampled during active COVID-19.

CDR3 DNA sequence: TGTGCCAGCAGTCCGACGACTGGATCCTACGAGCAGTACTTC. Amino acids: CASSPTTGSYEQYF. This rearrangement joins TRBV5-4 to TRBJ2-7; D remains unclear. Germline lookup yields CDR1 SGHNT and CDR2 YYREEE (reference sequence). V was cut by 5 bases and J by 1 base, with 13 bases left in between. The CDR3 is made up of 14 amino acids.